A single sample is the source of the 23 T cell receptor beta chains below, sequenced in a study of blood T cells in healthy people across ages. The second PCR ran about 6 to 12 cycles with a sample-barcoded 5' primer and J-beta primers. TCRdb reanalysed the 5' RACE reads using MiXCR and keeps one entry per CDR3 protein. The sample consists of around 1,800,000 distinct CDR3 sequences, roughly two fifths of them appearing once. Material: blood. The receptors shown here come from a human donor in good health.

This clonotype appeared a few times. This chain joins TRBV5-1 and TRBJ2-1, with 16 bases lining up with TRBD2. The DNA end lines up better with TRBJ2-7; the J call may be wrong. CDR3 length: 17 residues. Germline assignment: CDR1 SGHRS and CDR2 YFSETQ. The CDR3 coding sequence is TGCGCCAGCAGCACCGGGACTAGCGGGGGGGCTTTGAATGAGCAGTACTTC. Amino acids: CASSTGTSGGALNEQYF.

This clonotype was seen a few times. The chain uses TRBV7-2 and TRBJ2-1; no firm D call. The CDR3 has 12 residues. Germline V gives CDR1 SGHTA, CDR2 FQGNSA. The V end was cut by 0 bases, the J end by 7 bases, with 4 bases between. The CDR3 region is CASSLAMNEQFF. For the CDR3, the DNA is TGTGCCAGCAGCTTAGCTATGAATGAGCAGTTCTTC.

This clonotype was detected only a few times. The CDR3 DNA reads TGCGCCAGCAGCCAGGGACTAGCCTATGAGCAGTTCTTC. Translating it yields CASSQGLAYEQFF. The genes are TRBV4-3 and TRBJ2-1, with 9 bases that match TRBD2. CDR3 length equals 13 residues. The germline V gene encodes CDR1 LGHNA and CDR2 YSLEER. J was trimmed by 8 bases and V by 3 bases; bases with no gene match: 2.

The chain couples TRBV7-9 to TRBJ2-1; 12 bases are a match to TRBD2. This CDR3 has 16 residues. The V gene's germline CDR1 is SEHNR and CDR2 FQNEAQ (reference sequence). V trimming: 3 bases; J trimming: 8 bases; junction bases outside the gene matches: 8. CDR3 DNA: TGTGCCAGCAGCTTCCGACTAGCGGGGGATCCGGATGAGCAGTTCTTC. Its translation: CASSFRLAGDPDEQFF.

The rearrangement links TRBV4-3 to TRBJ2-2, with TRBD2 as a possible D gene (6 bases). Germline CDR1 LGHNA, CDR2 YSLEER. V lost 0 bases to trimming and J lost 7 bases, with 12 bases between them. This CDR3 spans 15 amino acids. The CDR3 coding sequence is TGCGCCAGCAGCCAAGACGGAGGGGTAGTCGGGGAGCTGTTTTTT. It translates to CASSQDGGVVGELFF.

The chain has TRBV20-1 and TRBJ2-7, with TRBD2 as a possible D gene (6 bases). Germline V gene lookup returns CDR1 DFQATT and CDR2 SNEGSKA (reference sequence). This CDR3 is 15 amino acids long. Trimming took off 5 bases at V and 2 bases at J, with 19 bases between the two ends. The CDR3, as DNA: TGCAGTGCTCAGCCTCGGGAGAGGGTTACCTACGAGCAGTACTTC. Protein: CSAQPRERVTYEQYF.

The chain is built from TRBV7-2 and TRBJ1-2; D may be TRBD1 (6 bases). V lost 5 bases and J 4 bases, leaving 17 bases between the germline ends. The germline V gene encodes CDR1 SGHTA and CDR2 FQGNSA. The CDR3 runs to 15 residues. The chain's CDR3 is CASSHPEGGSYGYTF. The CDR3 DNA sequence: TGTGCCAGCAGCCACCCTGAAGGGGGGAGCTATGGCTACACCTTC.

V usage is TRBV4-3 and J usage is TRBJ2-1; D perhaps matches TRBD2 (5 bases). The CDR3 loop spans 15 amino acids. V dropped 6 bases and J dropped 1 base, with 13 bases sitting between them. Germline V CDR1 and CDR2: LGHNA, YSLEER. The DNA for the CDR3 is TGCGCCAGCAGACGGACTCCTTCTTCCTACAATGAGCAGTTCTTC. Translated: CASRRTPSSYNEQFF.

There are a few counts of this clonotype. At one end the junction does not follow the germline gene, possibly because of a read error. The V call is TRBV11-2, the J call TRBJ2-5; 7 nucleotides align to TRBD2. Germline V lookup: CDR1 SGHAT, CDR2 FQNNGV. This CDR3 has 14 residues. The CDR3 loop reads CASSLERGLETQYF. The CDR3 DNA follows: TGCGCCAGCAGCTTAGAGCGGGGTTTGGAGACCCAGTACTTC.

The chain has TRBV7-3 and TRBJ1-4; 10 nucleotides align to TRBD1. This CDR3 has 18 amino acids. V lost 4 bases, J lost 8 bases, and 16 bases stayed unmatched. Per germline, CDR1 SGHTA and CDR2 FQGTGA. Here the CDR3 DNA reads TGTGCCAGCAGCTCTAAAACCGGGACAGGGGATGAACGAGAAAAACTGTTTTTT. Its translation is CASSSKTGTGDEREKLFF.

This clonotype was recorded only once. V usage is TRBV7-9 and J usage is TRBJ2-3, with D possibly called TRBD1 or TRBD2 (6 bases each). This CDR3 spans 15 amino acids. Trimming took 3 bases from V and 6 from J, leaving 16 bases between them. The germline CDR1 and CDR2 sequences are SEHNR and FQNEAQ (reference sequence). The chain's CDR3 is CASSFLSGATDTQYF. The CDR3 region has the DNA TGTGCCAGCAGCTTCCTTTCGGGGGCGACGGATACGCAGTATTTT.

The V and J genes are TRBV13 and TRBJ2-7, with 8 bases aligning to TRBD1. This CDR3 has 13 residues. J was trimmed by 4 bases and V by 4 bases; bases with no gene match: 3. Germline loops: CDR1 PRHDT, CDR2 FYEKMQ (reference sequence). The CDR3 spells CASSYRGWYEQYF. The CDR3 bases are TGTGCCAGCAGCTACAGGGGGTGGTACGAGCAGTACTTC. The full variable domain, completed using reference TRBV13 and TRBJ2-7, is AAGVIQSPRHLIKEKRETATLKCYPIPRHDTVYWYQQGPGQDPQFLISFYEKMQSDKGSIPDRFSAQQFSDYHSELNMSSLELGDSALYFCASSYRGWYEQYFGPGTRLTVT.

This clonotype has just a few counts. This chain links TRBV5-1 with TRBJ1-2; a possible D gene is TRBD1 (5 bases). The CDR3 runs to 13 residues. Trimming took off 5 bases at V and 9 bases at J, with 17 bases between the two ends. From germline, CDR1 is SGHRS and CDR2 YFSETQ. For the CDR3, the DNA is TGCGCCAGCAGTTTCCTGGGGGGGGAGAGCTACACCTTC. It yields the protein CASSFLGGESYTF. The full variable domain, with the rest looked up from reference TRBV5-1 and TRBJ1-2, is KAGVTQTPRYLIKTRGQQVTLSCSPISGHRSVSWYQQTPGQGLQFLFEYFSETQRNKGNFPGRFSGRQFSNSRSEMNVSTLELGDSALYLCASSFLGGESYTFGSGTRLTVV.

The J gene is TRBJ1-4, the V gene TRBV4-1; tentatively, D is TRBD1 (6 bases). V lost 1 base, J lost 7 bases, and 13 bases lay in between. There are 15 residues in the CDR3. Germline V CDR1 and CDR2: MGHRA, YSYEKL. CDR3 region: CASSQAHRAVEKLFF. CDR3 sequence (DNA): TGCGCCAGCAGCCAAGCTCACAGGGCGGTTGAAAAACTGTTTTTT.

The V call is TRBV7-3, the J call TRBJ1-1; TRBD1 aligns across 9 bases. This CDR3 has 16 residues. Trimming removed 5 bases from V and 5 bases from J; junction bases left unmatched: 12. In germline, CDR1 is SGHTA, CDR2 FQGTGA. The DNA for the CDR3 is TGTGCCAGCAGCCTAAACCCACAGGGGGCGAGAACTGAAGCTTTCTTT. Amino acid sequence: CASSLNPQGARTEAFF. Based on the CDR3 plus reference TRBV7-3 and TRBJ1-1, the full variable domain is GAGVSQTPSNKVTEKGKYVELRCDPISGHTALYWYRQSLGQGPEFLIYFQGTGAADDSGLPNDRFFAVRPEGSVSTLKIQRTERGDSAVYLCASSLNPQGARTEAFFGQGTRLTVV.

The sample holds one count of this clonotype. The chain carries TRBV7-2 and TRBJ2-1; 8 bases agree with TRBD2. V lost 6 bases and J lost 7; bases outside the gene matches: 11. Germline V gene data show CDR1 as SGHTA and CDR2 as FQGNSA. This CDR3 region has 15 residues. CDR3 bases: TGTGCCAGCAGTTGGACTAGCAGGGGAAGGAATGAGCAGTTCTTC. It encodes CASSWTSRGRNEQFF.

Comments on this clonotype: The germline gene is not matched at one end of the junction; a read error may be the cause. The chain couples TRBV27 to TRBJ1-5; D is unclear. The germline V gene has CDR1 MNHEY and CDR2 SMNVEV (reference sequence). This CDR3 has 13 residues. The CDR3 DNA reads as TGTGCCAGCAGGTTATTAGGGAACCGGCCCCAGCATTTT. Translated: CASRLLGNRPQHF.

The V and J genes are TRBV24-1 and TRBJ2-7; no reliable D call. CDR1 is KGHDR and CDR2 is SFDVKD in the germline V gene. V lost 4 bases, J lost 7 bases, and 10 bases lay in between. This CDR3 region has 12 residues. CDR3 residues: CATSDPQGEQYF. Here the CDR3 DNA reads TGTGCCACCAGTGACCCTCAAGGAGAGCAGTACTTC.

The CDR3 DNA follows: TGCAGTGCTAGAGGACCGGCATCCTGGGGGACTGAAGCTTTCTTT. Its protein product is CSARGPASWGTEAFF. This chain uses TRBV20-1 with TRBJ1-1; maybe TRBD1 (5 bases). CDR1 and CDR2 (germline): DFQATT, SNEGSKA (reference sequence). The CDR3 loop spans 15 amino acids. V gave up 1 base and J gave up 5 bases, with 17 bases separating them.

The rearrangement links TRBV20-1 to TRBJ1-1; D gene uncertain. CDR3 length equals 12 residues. Deletions cut 7 bases from V and 1 base from J, with 10 bases between. CDR1 is DFQATT, CDR2 SNEGSKA, per germline (reference sequence). The CDR3 DNA follows: TGCAGTGGGGAAGGTCCGAACACTGAAGCTTTCTTT. This sequence encodes CSGEGPNTEAFF.

This clonotype appeared a single time. The chain couples TRBV27 to TRBJ2-1, with D perhaps being TRBD1 or TRBD2 (6 bases each). The V and J ends lost 6 bases and 9 bases respectively, with 15 bases between them. Germline assignment: CDR1 MNHEY and CDR2 SMNVEV (reference sequence). This CDR3 is 13 amino acids long. CDR3 DNA: TGTGCCAGCAGGTTAGGGGGGAATAGTGAGCAGTTCTTC. The encoded protein is CASRLGGNSEQFF.

In its sample, this clonotype was seen a few times. The rearrangement links TRBV20-1 to TRBJ2-1; 9 bases align to TRBD1. Germline V gene lookup returns CDR1 DFQATT and CDR2 SNEGSKA (reference sequence). The V gene end was trimmed by 6 bases and the J gene end by 7 bases; junction bases not matched to a gene: 7. The CDR3 is made up of 13 amino acids. The CDR3 DNA sequence: TGCAGTGCCCCTCTGACAGGGGGAAATGAGCAGTTCTTC. Translating gives CSAPLTGGNEQFF.

In the case of this clonotype: Germline is not matched at one junction end, which may reflect a read error. The rearrangement joins TRBV20-1 to TRBJ2-3; 7 bases line up with TRBD1. The CDR3 sequence is 15 residues long. Germline-derived CDR1 and CDR2 are DFQATT and SNEGSKA (reference sequence). CDR3 bases: TGCAGTGCGAGAGACCCCTCACAGGGGCCAGATACGCAGTATTTT. Protein product: CSARDPSQGPDTQYF.